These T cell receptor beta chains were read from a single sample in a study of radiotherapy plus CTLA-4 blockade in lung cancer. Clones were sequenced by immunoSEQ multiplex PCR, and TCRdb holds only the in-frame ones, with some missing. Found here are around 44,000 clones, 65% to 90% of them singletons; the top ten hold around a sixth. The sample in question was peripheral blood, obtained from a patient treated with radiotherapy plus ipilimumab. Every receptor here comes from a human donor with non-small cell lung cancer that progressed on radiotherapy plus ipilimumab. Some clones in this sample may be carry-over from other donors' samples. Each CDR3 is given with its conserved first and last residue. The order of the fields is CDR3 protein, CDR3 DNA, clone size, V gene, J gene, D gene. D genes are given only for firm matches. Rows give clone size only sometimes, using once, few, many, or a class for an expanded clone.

CDR3aa: CASSEWFQGPEAFF
CDR3nt: TGTGCCAGCAGTGAATGGTTTCAGGGGCCTGAAGCTTTCTTT
abundance: .
v_gene: TRBV6-1
j_gene: TRBJ1-1
d_gene: .

CDR3aa: CASSGGQGRGAFF
CDR3nt: TGTGCCAGCAGCGGGGGACAGGGAAGGGGAGCTTTCTTT
abundance: .
v_gene: TRBV9
j_gene: TRBJ1-1
d_gene: TRBD1

CDR3aa: CASSPSTTDTQYF
CDR3nt: TGTGCCAGCTCACCGAGTACCACAGATACGCAGTATTTT
abundance: .
v_gene: TRBV18
j_gene: TRBJ2-3
d_gene: .

CDR3aa: CASSLGGVRQPQHF
CDR3nt: TGTGCCAGCAGCTTAGGGGGGGTAAGGCAGCCCCAGCATTTT
abundance: .
v_gene: TRBV7-9
j_gene: TRBJ1-5
d_gene: .

CDR3aa: CASSLQVSGTYEQYF
CDR3nt: TGCGCCAGCAGCTTGCAAGTTAGCGGGACCTACGAGCAGTACTTC
abundance: .
v_gene: TRBV5-1
j_gene: TRBJ2-7
d_gene: TRBD2

CDR3aa: CASSGLAVEETQYF
CDR3nt: TGTGCCAGCAGCGGACTAGCGGTGGAGGAGACCCAGTACTTC
abundance: .
v_gene: TRBV6-4
j_gene: TRBJ2-5
d_gene: TRBD2

CDR3aa: CASSFLTDYEQYF
CDR3nt: TGCGCCAGCAGCTTCCTAACAGATTACGAGCAGTACTTC
abundance: .
v_gene: TRBV5-1
j_gene: TRBJ2-7
d_gene: .

CDR3aa: CASSLSGLPNEQFF
CDR3nt: TGTGCCAGCAGTTTATCGGGACTCCCCAATGAGCAGTTCTTC
abundance: once
v_gene: TRBV27
j_gene: TRBJ2-1
d_gene: .

CDR3aa: CAWRGGRLPYEQYF
CDR3nt: TGTGCCTGGAGGGGCGGGAGATTACCCTACGAGCAGTACTTC
abundance: .
v_gene: TRBV30
j_gene: TRBJ2-7
d_gene: TRBD2

CDR3aa: CASSTYPGLQNTEAFF
CDR3nt: TGTGCCAGCAGTACTTATCCGGGGTTACAGAACACTGAAGCTTTCTTT
abundance: .
v_gene: TRBV6-6
j_gene: TRBJ1-1
d_gene: .

CDR3aa: CASSFRTGLEQYF
CDR3nt: TGCGCCAGCAGCTTCCGGACAGGGCTCGAGCAGTACTTC
abundance: .
v_gene: TRBV5-1
j_gene: TRBJ2-7
d_gene: TRBD1

CDR3aa: CASRPTGKGSYGYTF
CDR3nt: TGCGCCAGCAGGCCTACAGGGAAGGGGAGCTATGGCTACACCTTC
abundance: .
v_gene: TRBV5-1
j_gene: TRBJ1-2
d_gene: .

CDR3aa: CSVGEGGGGYTF
CDR3nt: TGCAGCGTTGGCGAGGGAGGGGGTGGCTACACCTTC
abundance: .
v_gene: TRBV29-1
j_gene: TRBJ1-2
d_gene: .

CDR3aa: CASSYAGTSGLGTQYF
CDR3nt: TGTGCCAGCAGCTACGCCGGGACTAGCGGGTTGGGGACCCAGTACTTC
abundance: .
v_gene: TRBV7-2
j_gene: TRBJ2-5
d_gene: TRBD2

CDR3aa: CASRRDRGNEQFF
CDR3nt: TGTGCCAGCAGACGGGACAGGGGAAATGAGCAGTTCTTC
abundance: .
v_gene: TRBV2
j_gene: TRBJ2-1
d_gene: TRBD1

CDR3aa: CASISGSSYNEQFF
CDR3nt: TGTGCCAGCATAAGCGGGAGTTCCTACAATGAGCAGTTCTTC
abundance: .
v_gene: TRBV27
j_gene: TRBJ2-1
d_gene: TRBD2